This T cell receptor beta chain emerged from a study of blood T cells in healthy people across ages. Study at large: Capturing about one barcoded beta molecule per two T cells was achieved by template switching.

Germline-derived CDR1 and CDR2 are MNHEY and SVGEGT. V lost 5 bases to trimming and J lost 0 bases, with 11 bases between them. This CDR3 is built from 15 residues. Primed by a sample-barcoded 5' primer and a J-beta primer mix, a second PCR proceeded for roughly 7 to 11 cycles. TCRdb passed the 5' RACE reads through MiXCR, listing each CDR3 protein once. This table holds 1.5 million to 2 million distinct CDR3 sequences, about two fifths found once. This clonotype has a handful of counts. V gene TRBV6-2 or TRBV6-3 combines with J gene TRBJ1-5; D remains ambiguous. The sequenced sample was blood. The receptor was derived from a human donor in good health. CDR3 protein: CASSKTGLSNQPQHF. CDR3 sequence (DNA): TGTGCCAGCAGTAAGACCGGCCTTAGCAATCAGCCCCAGCATTTT.